This T cell receptor (beta chain) was sequenced in a study of blood T cell repertoires in COVID-19. Looking at the study overall: Material from acute and convalescent COVID-19 was sourced from the United States, Italy and Spain. The cDNA or gDNA used as material had been derived from T cells, B-cell-depleted T cells, or PBMCs.

Seattle enrolled patients during active infection and tracked them longitudinally. The ends were cut back, 5 bases at V and 8 bases at J, with 19 bases in the middle. This CDR3 region has 15 residues. Looked up from germline, CDR1 is MNHEY and CDR2 is SMNVEV (reference sequence). Under the authors' procedure: Amplification with reference gene primers provided the estimates of nucleated cell counts. The protocol was immunoSEQ multiplex PCR, while the TCRdb copy is restricted to in-frame clones and leaves out a portion. V and J calls plus clone size are reproduced from that table; the DNA served to infer D and trimming. The sample shows fewer than 450,000 clones, approximately 87% of them seen only once.

The source of this sequence is a woman aged 45-65 years with COVID-19, enrolled during active disease. The material sequenced was peripheral blood. This chain connects TRBV27 to TRBJ2-4, with D possibly being TRBD1 (5 bases). CDR3 coding DNA: TGTGCCAGCAGTCCTCGATCCCAGGGTTTGGACATTCAGTACTTC. Amino acids: CASSPRSQGLDIQYF.